This TCR beta chain appears in the sequencing data of a study of blood T cells in healthy people across ages (dated by TCRdb to between 2015 and 2016). At the level of the whole study: In model experiments, template switching captured roughly one uniquely barcoded TCR beta cDNA molecule for every two T cells. To track age-related changes in TCR beta repertoire diversity, the study relied on deep sequencing normalized with unique cDNA molecular identifiers. The donors were split into four age groups: young (average about 15 years), middle-aged (39), aged (over 55) and long-lived (under 85). To avoid experimental bias, donors of different ages were distributed randomly across sequencing lanes. Two additional independent replicas of 1 million unique cDNA reads from the same blood draw were analyzed for two donors (one aged 18 to 29 and one aged 80 or older).

Study-wide findings and limitations: Total diversity estimates from one million sequenced T cells were considered lower bounds and underestimates. Observed TCR beta diversity per million T cells fell roughly linearly with age, and a significant reduction was already apparent by age roughly 40. The percentage of naive T cells measured by flow cytometry correlated strongly with observed TCR beta diversity. Because the CMV infection status of the donors was unknown, age-related changes in expanded clonotypes may potentially have been confounded. The long-lived group showed more naive CD4+ T cells, fewer expanded clones and increased TCR diversity than the aged group, suggesting age selection. Since profiling was done on bulk unsorted PBMCs, naive and antigen-experienced compartments could not be conclusively compared.

Remarks on this clonotype: The antigen it binds to is not known. No quality values exist for individual bases; no much larger clone is one base distant.

Systemically healthy Caucasian individuals from Russia, 35 to 40 in total and aged about 6 to 90 years, were included as donors. Each donor gave roughly 9.5 milliliters of peripheral blood, collected into EDTA-treated Vacutainer tubes. Ficoll-Paque density-gradient centrifugation was used to isolate PBMCs, with at least 6.5 million per sample. Trizol reagent was used to extract total RNA from the PBMCs, yielding at least 6 micrograms per sample. For every donor, an aliquot of PBMCs went through flow cytometry to measure the percentages of naive CD45RAhigh/CD27high T cells. Library creation used 5' RACE. Sequencing relied on an Illumina HiSeq 2500. A second PCR of roughly 7 to 11 cycles was run with a J-beta primer mix and a sample-barcoded 5' primer. Each TCR beta cDNA molecule received a unique molecular identifier from a template-switch 5' adaptor carrying 12 random nucleotides. Each sample yielded at least 3 million CDR3-containing paired-end reads. The Mint cDNA synthesis kit, primed by a TRBC-specific oligonucleotide, was used to synthesize first-strand cDNA from all RNA. Following uracil-DNA glycosylase treatment, all cDNA underwent a first 18-cycle PCR with the universal primers M1SS and BC2_uni_R. From the authors' description of their analysis: Each sample was normalized by randomly selecting 1 million high-quality reads, each carrying a distinct molecular identifier. Reads with shared molecular identifiers were discarded instead of being binned into consensus sequences. MiTCR, with a Q25 quality threshold and the strictest error-elimination algorithm, was used for CDR3 identification, clonotype clustering and error correction. Lower-bound total TCR beta diversity was estimated with a nonparametric unseen species model using Euler transformation. The public reads were quality trimmed at Q25 with fastp and then assembled into clones with MiXCR by TCRdb, keeping productive beta chains. Identical CDR3 proteins give one entry, which carries the most common genes and DNA. The V and J calls here are based on TCRdb, not the publication. The table for this sample lists 1,500,000 or so distinct CDR3 sequences; roughly 60% of them were counted only once. Clones ranked in the top ten supply 5% to 7% of the sample.

From its cysteine to its phenylalanine, the CDR3 spans 15 amino acids. Only the CDR3 region is kept as DNA, spanning 45 bases read in frame from base 1. V has 4 bases trimmed and J has 5 bases trimmed; junction bases matching no gene number 9. The germline V gene specifies SGHVS as CDR1 and FQNEAQ as CDR2. The receptor chain draws on TRBV7-8 and TRBJ2-5; 8 bases in the middle match TRBD1. Sequencing input: blood. The sequence was collected from a man between 18 and 29 years old in good health. The CDR3 region has the sequence CASSSLQGDRETQYF. The nucleotide sequence is TGTGCCAGCAGCTCACTACAGGGGGATAGGGAGACCCAGTACTTC.